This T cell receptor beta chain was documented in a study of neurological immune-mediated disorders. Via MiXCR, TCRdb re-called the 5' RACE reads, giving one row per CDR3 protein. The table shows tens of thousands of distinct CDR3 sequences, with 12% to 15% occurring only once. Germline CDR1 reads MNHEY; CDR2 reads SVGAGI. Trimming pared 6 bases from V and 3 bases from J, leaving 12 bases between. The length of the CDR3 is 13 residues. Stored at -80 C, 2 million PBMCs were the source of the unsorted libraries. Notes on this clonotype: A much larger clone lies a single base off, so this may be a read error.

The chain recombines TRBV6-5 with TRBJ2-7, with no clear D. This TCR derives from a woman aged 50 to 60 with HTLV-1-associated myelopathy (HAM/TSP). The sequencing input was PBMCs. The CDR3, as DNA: TGTGCCAGCAGCACCGGGCTCCACTACGAGCAGTACGTC. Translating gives CASSTGLHYEQYV.